Listed below are T cell receptor beta chains from one sample, sequenced in a study of blood T cell repertoires in COVID-19. Measured with immunoSEQ multiplex PCR; TCRdb has only the in-frame clones, and not every one. The data contain 200,000 to 300,000 clones, approximately 90% of them seen just once; the ten biggest clones take up approximately 3.7%. The sequenced material came from PBMCs or T cells enriched from blood (not recorded which). These receptors were obtained from a woman aged 25 to 45 who had recovered from COVID-19. The CDR3 runs from the conserved cysteine through the conserved F or W. D genes are given only for firm matches. Some rows mark clone size as missing; the rest say once, few, many or name a class of expanded clone.

d_gene: NA
j_gene: TRBJ2-2
abundance: NA
v_gene: TRBV30
CDR3nt: TGTGCCTGGAGGGCCTGGAGTTTGTACACCGGGGAGCTGTTTTTT
CDR3aa: CAWRAWSLYTGELFF

d_gene: NA
j_gene: TRBJ2-1
abundance: NA
v_gene: TRBV19
CDR3nt: TGTGCCAGTACGGGGTCCGATGAGCAGTTCTTC
CDR3aa: CASTGSDEQFF

d_gene: NA
j_gene: TRBJ1-5
abundance: NA
v_gene: TRBV4-2
CDR3nt: TGTGCCAGCAGCCAAGATACGGGAGAGCCCCAGCATTTT
CDR3aa: CASSQDTGEPQHF

d_gene: NA
j_gene: TRBJ2-3
abundance: NA
v_gene: TRBV28
CDR3nt: TGTGCCAGCAGTCCCCTTGGGCTCGGTCAAGCCTCAGATACGCAGTATTTT
CDR3aa: CASSPLGLGQASDTQYF

d_gene: TRBD1
j_gene: TRBJ2-1
abundance: NA
v_gene: TRBV29-1
CDR3nt: TGCAGCGGGTTAGGGGGACAGGGTTACAATGAGCAGTTCTTC
CDR3aa: CSGLGGQGYNEQFF

d_gene: NA
j_gene: TRBJ1-1
abundance: NA
v_gene: TRBV30
CDR3nt: TGTGCCTGGAGTCGGGAGCTCCTTGAAGCTTTCTTT
CDR3aa: CAWSRELLEAFF

d_gene: TRBD2
j_gene: TRBJ2-3
abundance: NA
v_gene: TRBV29-1
CDR3nt: TGCAGCGTTGAACTAGCGGGAGGGTCGGCAGATACGCAGTATTTT
CDR3aa: CSVELAGGSADTQYF

d_gene: TRBD2
j_gene: TRBJ2-7
abundance: NA
v_gene: TRBV4-1
CDR3nt: TGCGCCAGCAGCCAAGAGATGGGGGGGACGGGCGAGCAGTACTTC
CDR3aa: CASSQEMGGTGEQYF

d_gene: TRBD1
j_gene: TRBJ2-5
abundance: NA
v_gene: TRBV24-1
CDR3nt: TGTGCCACCAGTGACACGGGACAGCAAAACGTCTGGTACTTC
CDR3aa: CATSDTGQQNVWYF

d_gene: NA
j_gene: TRBJ2-3
abundance: NA
v_gene: TRBV16
CDR3nt: TGTGCCAGCAGCCAACCGACAGACAGCACAGATACGCAGTATTTT
CDR3aa: CASSQPTDSTDTQYF

d_gene: NA
j_gene: TRBJ2-5
abundance: few
v_gene: TRBV9
CDR3nt: TGTGCCAGCAGCGTACAAGGCAGGGCGAAAGAGACCCAGTACTTC
CDR3aa: CASSVQGRAKETQYF

d_gene: TRBD2
j_gene: TRBJ2-7
abundance: NA
v_gene: TRBV6-2/TRBV6-3
CDR3nt: TGTGCCAGCAGTTCACAAACGGAGGGACTAGCGGGAGGAAGGCAGTACTTC
CDR3aa: CASSSQTEGLAGGRQYF

d_gene: TRBD2
j_gene: TRBJ2-7
abundance: NA
v_gene: TRBV5-4
CDR3nt: TGTGCCAGCAGCATACCAAAAGCGGGGATCTACGAGCAGTACTTC
CDR3aa: CASSIPKAGIYEQYF

d_gene: TRBD2
j_gene: TRBJ2-7
abundance: NA
v_gene: TRBV28
CDR3nt: TGTGCCAGCAGCTCACCCCGGACTAGCGGATCCTACGAGCAGTACTTC
CDR3aa: CASSSPRTSGSYEQYF

d_gene: TRBD1
j_gene: TRBJ1-1
abundance: NA
v_gene: TRBV6-1
CDR3nt: TGTGCCAGCAGTGAACGAGACAGGGGCGAAGCTTTCTTT
CDR3aa: CASSERDRGEAFF

d_gene: TRBD2
j_gene: TRBJ2-1
abundance: once
v_gene: TRBV14
CDR3nt: TGTGCCAGCAGCGTCAGCGGGAGTACCTCCTACAATGAGCAGTTCTTC
CDR3aa: CASSVSGSTSYNEQFF

d_gene: TRBD1
j_gene: TRBJ1-2
abundance: NA
v_gene: TRBV3-1/TRBV3-2
CDR3nt: TGTGCCAGCAGCCAGGATTCCGGGACAGGGGGCGGTAACTATGGCTACACCTTC
CDR3aa: CASSQDSGTGGGNYGYTF

d_gene: TRBD2
j_gene: TRBJ2-1
abundance: once
v_gene: TRBV18
CDR3nt: TGTGCCAGCTCACCCCTCCCTCCTAGCGGGAGGGCCCAAGAGCAGTTCTTC
CDR3aa: CASSPLPPSGRAQEQFF

d_gene: NA
j_gene: TRBJ2-2
abundance: NA
v_gene: TRBV2
CDR3nt: TGTGCCAGCAGTGAGCGGTTGGGTTTCCTAAACACCGGGGAGCTGTTTTTT
CDR3aa: CASSERLGFLNTGELFF

d_gene: NA
j_gene: TRBJ1-1
abundance: NA
v_gene: TRBV6-5
CDR3nt: TGTGCCAGCACAGGGATGACGGTAAACACTGAAGCTTTCTTT
CDR3aa: CASTGMTVNTEAFF

d_gene: TRBD2
j_gene: TRBJ2-5
abundance: NA
v_gene: TRBV14
CDR3nt: TGTGCCAGCAGCCAGGGGCTAGCGGGAGATTTCGAGACCCAGTACTTC
CDR3aa: CASSQGLAGDFETQYF

d_gene: NA
j_gene: TRBJ1-1
abundance: NA
v_gene: TRBV11-2
CDR3nt: TGTGCCAGCAGTCAGGGATTTGCTGAAGCTTTCTTT
CDR3aa: CASSQGFAEAFF

d_gene: TRBD1
j_gene: TRBJ2-2
abundance: NA
v_gene: TRBV28
CDR3nt: TGTGCCAGCAGTTTAGGGGGACAGGGAGCCGGGGAGCTGTTTTTT
CDR3aa: CASSLGGQGAGELFF

d_gene: NA
j_gene: TRBJ1-2
abundance: NA
v_gene: TRBV28
CDR3nt: TGTGCCAGCAGTCCCCATGGGGGGGGGCGAAACTATGGCTACACCTTC
CDR3aa: CASSPHGGGRNYGYTF

d_gene: NA
j_gene: TRBJ1-6
abundance: NA
v_gene: TRBV2
CDR3nt: TGTGCCAGCAACGTTTATAGTTCACCCCTCCACTTT
CDR3aa: CASNVYSSPLHF

d_gene: NA
j_gene: TRBJ2-3
abundance: NA
v_gene: TRBV2
CDR3nt: TGTGCCAGCAGTGATAAAATATCATGGGGCCCTAGCACAGATACGCAGTATTTT
CDR3aa: CASSDKISWGPSTDTQYF

d_gene: NA
j_gene: TRBJ1-2
abundance: NA
v_gene: TRBV28
CDR3nt: TGTGCCAGCAGTCTTGCCGGCTATGGCTACACCTTC
CDR3aa: CASSLAGYGYTF

d_gene: NA
j_gene: TRBJ1-1
abundance: NA
v_gene: TRBV19
CDR3nt: TGTGCCAGTACCGTGGGGGGTGGGTTTATCGCTGAAGCTTTCTTT
CDR3aa: CASTVGGGFIAEAFF

d_gene: NA
j_gene: TRBJ1-2
abundance: NA
v_gene: TRBV6-2/TRBV6-3
CDR3nt: TGTGCCAGCAGTTACTTGGGCGCCGGAAGGGGCACCTTC
CDR3aa: CASSYLGAGRGTF

d_gene: NA
j_gene: TRBJ1-1
abundance: NA
v_gene: TRBV9
CDR3nt: TGTGCCAGCAGCGCAGTCATGAACACTGAAGCTTTCTTT
CDR3aa: CASSAVMNTEAFF

d_gene: TRBD1
j_gene: TRBJ1-2
abundance: NA
v_gene: TRBV9
CDR3nt: TGTGCCAGCAGCGCCGGGGGACAGGGCTATGGCTACACCTTC
CDR3aa: CASSAGGQGYGYTF

d_gene: NA
j_gene: TRBJ1-2
abundance: NA
v_gene: TRBV4-3
CDR3nt: TGCGCCAGCAGCCAAGCGGAGGGGGGGGATGGCTACACCTTC
CDR3aa: CASSQAEGGDGYTF

d_gene: NA
j_gene: TRBJ2-1
abundance: NA
v_gene: TRBV7-9
CDR3nt: TGTGCCAGCACCAACTCAAGGGCTAGCAGGAATGAGCAGTTCTTC
CDR3aa: CASTNSRASRNEQFF

d_gene: NA
j_gene: TRBJ1-1
abundance: NA
v_gene: TRBV4-3
CDR3nt: TGCGCCAGCAGCCAAGAGATCAGGGTGCAAGCTTTCTTT
CDR3aa: CASSQEIRVQAFF

d_gene: TRBD2
j_gene: TRBJ2-1
abundance: NA
v_gene: TRBV30
CDR3nt: TGTGCCTGGACAGCGGGAGGGTTAAATGAGCAGTTCTTC
CDR3aa: CAWTAGGLNEQFF

d_gene: NA
j_gene: TRBJ1-2
abundance: NA
v_gene: TRBV29-1
CDR3nt: TGCAGCGTTGAAGAAGGAGGCAGAAGCTATGGCTACACCTTC
CDR3aa: CSVEEGGRSYGYTF

d_gene: NA
j_gene: TRBJ1-1
abundance: once
v_gene: TRBV28
CDR3nt: TGTGCCAGCGGGAGGGGGATGAACACTGAAGCTTTCTTT
CDR3aa: CASGRGMNTEAFF

d_gene: TRBD2
j_gene: TRBJ2-3
abundance: NA
v_gene: TRBV15
CDR3nt: TGTGCCACCAGCCGGGACTACTATACGCAGTATTTT
CDR3aa: CATSRDYYTQYF

d_gene: NA
j_gene: TRBJ1-1
abundance: NA
v_gene: TRBV13
CDR3nt: TGTGCCAGCAGCTCCGGTTTTTCTTCCCGCATGAACACTGAAGCTTTCTTT
CDR3aa: CASSSGFSSRMNTEAFF

d_gene: TRBD1
j_gene: TRBJ1-3
abundance: NA
v_gene: TRBV4-1
CDR3nt: TGCGCCAGCAGCCGCACACAGGGGGCTGGAAACACCATATATTTT
CDR3aa: CASSRTQGAGNTIYF

d_gene: NA
j_gene: TRBJ2-6
abundance: NA
v_gene: TRBV6-5
CDR3nt: TGTGCCAGCTGTCCCTTGAGCGGGGCCAACGTCCTGACTTTC
CDR3aa: CASCPLSGANVLTF

d_gene: NA
j_gene: TRBJ1-2
abundance: NA
v_gene: TRBV7-8
CDR3nt: TGTGCCAGCGGTGGGTCGGTCAGGCACTATGGCTACACCTTC
CDR3aa: CASGGSVRHYGYTF

d_gene: NA
j_gene: TRBJ1-3
abundance: NA
v_gene: TRBV9
CDR3nt: TGTGCCAGCAGCGTTGATCAGGGGAGCTCTGGAAACACCATATATTTT
CDR3aa: CASSVDQGSSGNTIYF

d_gene: NA
j_gene: TRBJ1-2
abundance: NA
v_gene: TRBV5-1
CDR3nt: TGCGCCAGCAGCTCCTGGCAGGGCGGCTATGGCTACACCTTC
CDR3aa: CASSSWQGGYGYTF

d_gene: TRBD2
j_gene: TRBJ2-3
abundance: NA
v_gene: TRBV5-1
CDR3nt: TGCGCCAGCAGCCCAGGACTAGCGAGCGGCGCAGATACGCAGTATTTT
CDR3aa: CASSPGLASGADTQYF

d_gene: TRBD2
j_gene: TRBJ2-1
abundance: once
v_gene: TRBV4-1
CDR3nt: TGCGCCAGCAGCCAAGATGAGGCGGGAGGCTACAATGAGCAGTTCTTC
CDR3aa: CASSQDEAGGYNEQFF

d_gene: TRBD2
j_gene: TRBJ2-3
abundance: NA
v_gene: TRBV11-3
CDR3nt: TGTGCCAGCAGCTTGAGGCGGGAGGCCGGAGATACGCAGTATTTT
CDR3aa: CASSLRREAGDTQYF

d_gene: TRBD2
j_gene: TRBJ2-7
abundance: NA
v_gene: TRBV10-3
CDR3nt: TGTGCCATCCTGGGAAATAGCGGGAGGGACACCGACGAGCAGTACTTC
CDR3aa: CAILGNSGRDTDEQYF

d_gene: NA
j_gene: TRBJ1-3
abundance: NA
v_gene: TRBV7-8
CDR3nt: TGTGCCAGCAGCCCCCAGGGCTCTGGAAACACCATATATTTT
CDR3aa: CASSPQGSGNTIYF

d_gene: NA
j_gene: TRBJ2-1
abundance: NA
v_gene: TRBV20-1
CDR3nt: TGCAGTGCTAGTAGCCATACCAACTACAATGAGCAGTTCTTC
CDR3aa: CSASSHTNYNEQFF

d_gene: TRBD2
j_gene: TRBJ2-3
abundance: NA
v_gene: TRBV5-4
CDR3nt: TGTGCCAGCAGCTCTGGGGCTAGCGGGCGCACAGATACGCAGTATTTT
CDR3aa: CASSSGASGRTDTQYF